This T cell receptor (beta chain) was sequenced in a study of T cell changes during pregnancy in multiple sclerosis. Only in-frame clones appear in the TCRdb table, and some are missing; sequencing was by immunoSEQ multiplex PCR. This sample carries 88,000 or so clones, just over 90% of them seen once, and the ten largest clones take about 2.8%. Germline V gene sequence: CDR1 MNHEY, CDR2 SMNVEV (reference sequence). The CDR3 consists of 15 residues. Trimming took 6 bases from V and 2 from J; bases not matched to a gene: 8. The rearrangement uses TRBV27 and TRBJ2-7; TRBD1 agrees at 9 bases. Sequences were derived from peripheral blood, sampled before pregnancy. This TCR came from a female donor with multiple sclerosis, enrolled in a pregnancy study. CDR3 DNA: TGTGCCAGCAGCCTCAAGGGACAGGGAGCCTACGAGCAGTACTTC. Translation gives CASSLKGQGAYEQYF.